These 16 T cell receptor beta chains came from one sample sequenced in a study of blood T cell repertoires in COVID-19. Profiled with immunoSEQ multiplex PCR; TCRdb holds only in-frame clones, not every one. Of about 34,000 clones in the sample, roughly 73% were seen once. The sequenced sample consisted of peripheral blood. Receptors originate from a man aged 80 or over with active or convalescent COVID-19.

CDR3 DNA: TGTGCCAGCAGACACTCCGGGACTAGCGGCACCGGGGAGCTGTTTTTT. Protein: CASRHSGTSGTGELFF. V usage is TRBV28 and J usage is TRBJ2-2; TRBD2 agrees at 11 bases. Per germline, CDR1 MDHEN and CDR2 SYDVKM. V trimming: 6 bases; J trimming: 4 bases; junction bases outside the gene matches: 7. CDR3 length equals 16 residues.

The gene calls are TRBV28 and TRBJ1-1; D is possibly TRBD1 (6 bases). The V and J ends lost 3 bases and 5 bases respectively, with 7 bases between them. The CDR3 loop spans 12 amino acids. Looked up from germline, CDR1 is MDHEN and CDR2 is SYDVKM. CDR3 sequence (DNA): TGTGCCAGCAGTTTCAGGGGTACTGAAGCTTTCTTT. Translated, it gives CASSFRGTEAFF.

The V call is TRBV28, the J call TRBJ2-5; maybe TRBD1 (5 bases). V lost 4 bases, J lost 4 bases, and 25 bases lay in between. CDR1 MDHEN and CDR2 SYDVKM come from the germline V gene. The CDR3 runs 18 residues. DNA for the CDR3: TGTGCCAGCAGTTCAAACAAGGATATGACAGATGGCGGAGAGACCCAGTACTTC. This sequence encodes CASSSNKDMTDGGETQYF.

CDR3 amino acids: CATSDSLDREETDTQYF. CDR3 sequence (DNA): TGTGCCACCAGTGATTCGCTCGACAGGGAAGAGACAGATACGCAGTATTTT. The chain has TRBV24-1 and TRBJ2-3; 7 bases fit TRBD1. V shed 2 bases, J shed 3 bases, and the junction held 10 bases outside the gene matches. Germline CDR1 reads KGHDR; CDR2 reads SFDVKD. CDR3 size: 17 residues.

The V gene is TRBV30, the J gene TRBJ2-1, with a weak D call TRBD1 (6 bases). The CDR3 is 14 residues long. Per germline, CDR1 GTSNPN and CDR2 SVGIG (reference sequence). The V end was cut by 0 bases, the J end by 2 bases, with 8 bases between. The CDR3 spells CAWSVQGPYNEQFF. The DNA for the CDR3 is TGTGCCTGGAGTGTACAGGGACCCTACAATGAGCAGTTCTTC.

The rearrangement joins TRBV5-8 to TRBJ2-4; unclear D gene. Germline loops: CDR1 SGHTS, CDR2 YDEGEE. The CDR3 is made up of 15 amino acids. Trimming took 0 bases from V and 1 from J, leaving 8 bases between them. CDR3 in DNA: TGTGCCAGCAGCTTGGCAGGCCCGGCCAAAAACATTCAGTACTTC. This sequence encodes CASSLAGPAKNIQYF.

The chain carries TRBV30 and TRBJ2-1; 7 bases line up with TRBD2. CDR1 and CDR2 from the germline V gene are GTSNPN and SVGIG (reference sequence). The V segment lost 5 bases and the J segment 5 bases; nucleotides outside the gene matches: 12. The CDR3 is 15 amino acids. CDR3 in DNA: TGTGCCTGGGGGGAGGGGTTAGCGGGCAACAATGAGCAGTTCTTC. Encoded protein: CAWGEGLAGNNEQFF.

The J gene is TRBJ2-1, the V gene TRBV3-1 (or the pseudogene TRBV3-2); TRBD2 matches at 16 bases. V dropped 4 bases and J dropped 5; count of bases not matched to a gene: 5. The CDR3 has 17 residues. Germline V gives CDR1 LGHDT, CDR2 YNNKEL (reference sequence). The CDR3 spells CASSLGTSGRANNEQFF. CDR3 nucleotides: TGTGCCAGCAGCCTGGGGACTAGCGGGAGGGCGAACAATGAGCAGTTCTTC.

V usage is TRBV15 and J usage is TRBJ1-4, with TRBD1 identical over 7 bases. J was trimmed by 8 bases and V by 3 bases; bases with no gene match: 6. Germline V lookup: CDR1 LNHNV, CDR2 YYDKDF (reference sequence). CDR3 size: 14 residues. The CDR3 sequence is CATSRTGLGEKLFF. CDR3 DNA sequence: TGTGCCACCAGCAGGACAGGGCTTGGCGAAAAACTGTTTTTT.

The genes are TRBV28 and TRBJ2-7; possibly TRBD1 for D (5 bases). Germline V gives CDR1 MDHEN, CDR2 SYDVKM. The CDR3 is made up of 14 amino acids. Trimming left V 6 bases short and J 0 bases short, with 12 bases between. The chain's CDR3 is CASRPTGNSYEQYF. DNA of the CDR3: TGTGCCAGCAGACCCACAGGAAACTCCTACGAGCAGTACTTC.

V usage is TRBV27 and J usage is TRBJ2-3; no clear D gene. V lost 6 bases, J lost 4 bases, and 11 bases lay in between. The CDR3 runs 13 residues. The germline V gene has CDR1 MNHEY and CDR2 SMNVEV (reference sequence). The CDR3 sequence: CASRPRGPDTQYF. The DNA of the CDR3 is TGTGCCAGCAGGCCCCGAGGCCCAGATACGCAGTATTTT.

V is TRBV30 and J is TRBJ2-7; D not resolved. This CDR3 contains 12 residues. The V end was cut by 2 bases, the J end by 2 bases, with 7 bases between. Germline V gives CDR1 GTSNPN, CDR2 SVGIG (reference sequence). CDR3 DNA sequence: TGTGCCTGGAGTCCTTCTGCCTACGAGCAGTACTTC. Encoded protein: CAWSPSAYEQYF.

This chain joins TRBV7-8 and TRBJ2-7, with 14 positions matching TRBD2. Trimming removed 2 bases from V and 9 bases from J; junction bases left unmatched: 6. CDR1 and CDR2 from the germline V gene are SGHVS and FQNEAQ. This CDR3 region has 15 residues. The CDR3 coding sequence is TGTGCCAGCAGCTTAAGACTAGCGGGAGGGATGGGGCAGTACTTC. Amino acids: CASSLRLAGGMGQYF.

The rearrangement joins TRBV7-2 to TRBJ2-2; TRBD2 aligns across 7 bases. This CDR3 has 17 residues. Germline CDR1 is SGHTA and CDR2 is FQGNSA. The V and J ends lost 5 bases and 9 bases, in that order; junction bases with no gene match: 18. The CDR3 reads CASSLKVRERFLRELFF. The CDR3 DNA reads TGTGCCAGCAGCCTGAAGGTGCGGGAGCGATTCCTTCGGGAGCTGTTTTTT. Full variable domain (rest looked up from reference TRBV7-2 and TRBJ2-2): GAGVSQSPSNKVTEKGKDVELRCDPISGHTALYWYRQSLGQGLEFLIYFQGNSAPDKSGLPSDRFSAERTGGSVSTLTIQRTQQEDSAVYLCASSLKVRERFLRELFFGEGSRLTVL.

As DNA, the CDR3 is TGTGCCAGCAGTTTATCGCTGGGAGAAGGCTCCTACGAGCAGTACTTC. Translated: CASSLSLGEGSYEQYF. The rearrangement uses TRBV27 and TRBJ2-7, with D possibly matching TRBD2 (5 bases). The CDR3 is 16 residues long. Germline CDR1 is MNHEY and CDR2 is SMNVEV (reference sequence). Trimming cost V 0 bases and J 0 bases, with 12 bases left between them.

The chain uses TRBV6-5 and TRBJ2-2; 10 bases agree with TRBD1. The V and J ends lost 7 bases and 3 bases, in that order; junction bases with no gene match: 5. Per germline, CDR1 MNHEY and CDR2 SVGAGI. The CDR3 runs 15 residues. Here the CDR3 reads CASIGTGVDTGELFF. As DNA, the CDR3 is TGTGCCAGCATAGGGACAGGGGTTGACACCGGGGAGCTGTTTTTT.